Each of the 3 T cell receptor beta chains below was sequenced from the same sample in a study of patients and donors after allogeneic stem cell transplantation. Each CDR3 protein gets one entry after TCRdb re-called the RT-PCR reads with MiXCR. The sample lists approximately 33,000 distinct CDR3 sequences; 6.5% to 7% were seen once. Sequencing was done on a sample of blood, either unsorted or a sorted T cell fraction (not recorded which). These receptors were collected from a human donor who was either an allogeneic HSCT recipient or a stem cell or donor lymphocyte infusion donor (not recorded which). It is not recorded whose cells these are; they may come from a transplant donor.

This clonotype was observed at least ten times. The V gene is TRBV14, the J gene TRBJ2-5; the D is unclear. Trimming took 0 bases from V and 5 from J, leaving 10 bases between them. CDR3 length: 14 amino acids. Germline loops: CDR1 SGHDN, CDR2 FVKESK. The CDR3 sequence: CASSQDKGAETQYF. As DNA, the CDR3 is TGTGCCAGCAGCCAAGATAAGGGCGCGGAGACCCAGTACTTC.

This clonotype was counted between two and nine times. The CDR3 DNA is TGTGCCATCAGTGTCCCGGGACTATCGACAATCACAGATACGCAGTATTTT. This sequence encodes CAISVPGLSTITDTQYF. The V gene is TRBV10-3, the J gene TRBJ2-3; 7 nucleotides match TRBD2. CDR1 is ENHRY and CDR2 is SYGVKD in the germline V gene. The CDR3 loop spans 17 amino acids. V lost 4 bases and J lost 2; bases outside the gene matches: 12.

This chain uses TRBV25-1 with TRBJ2-7; 7 nucleotides line up with TRBD1. J lost 2 bases, V lost 6 bases, and 10 bases had no gene match. The CDR3 spans 15 residues. Germline V CDR1 and CDR2: MGHDK, SYGVNS. CDR3 sequence (DNA): TGTGCCAGCAGGAAGAGAAGGGACAGAGCCTACGAGCAGTACTTC. Translation gives CASRKRRDRAYEQYF.